This TCR beta chain was identified during a study of T-cell memory formation after mild COVID-19. A single record per CDR3 protein comes from TCRdb applying MiXCR to the 5' RACE reads. The sample includes 90,000 to 120,000 distinct CDR3 sequences, 15% to 20% of them seen just once. Germline CDR1 reads SGHDT; CDR2 reads YYEEEE. This CDR3 is built from 15 residues. V lost 5 bases to trimming and J lost 6 bases, with 19 bases between them. The chain combines TRBV5-6 with TRBJ2-3, with D possibly being TRBD1 (6 bases). The specimen was PBMCs or a T cell subset sorted from them (not recorded which). The receptor's source is a man aged 18 to 35 who had mild COVID-19 (a few samples of this study predate the infection). Cell type and time point are not known. The CDR3 coding sequence is TGTGCCAGCAGGAGGGGGTGGGAAAATCTCGATACGCAGTATTTT. Its protein is CASRRGWENLDTQYF.